A single sample is the source of the 8 T cell receptor beta chains below, sequenced in a study of cytomegalovirus exposure and HLA in healthy donors. 60 Vbeta and 13 Jbeta primers were used in PCR. Here immunoSEQ multiplex PCR was the method, and the copy in TCRdb shows in-frame clones only, minus some. The sample shows some 150,000 clones, around 78% of them seen only once. Sample: PBMCs. The source of these receptors is a man aged 40-49 years in good health and CMV-seropositive.

A few counts support this clone. The J gene is TRBJ2-2, the V gene TRBV6-1, with D tentatively TRBD1 (5 bases). Germline V CDR1 and CDR2: MNHNS, SASEGT. This CDR3 comprises 15 residues. V was shortened by 7 bases and J by 3 bases, with 15 bases between the two germline ends. The CDR3 DNA follows: TGTGCCAGCACCCCGCAGGGCAGATACACCGGGGAGCTGTTTTTT. This codes for CASTPQGRYTGELFF.

V is TRBV28 and J is TRBJ1-2; 9 bases line up with TRBD1. Germline CDR1 reads MDHEN; CDR2 reads SYDVKM. The CDR3 covers 15 residues. The V and J ends lost 8 bases and 4 bases, in that order; junction bases with no gene match: 11. CDR3 sequence: CASLGQGLLSYGYTF. The CDR3, as DNA: TGTGCCAGCCTGGGACAGGGATTACTTAGCTATGGCTACACCTTC.

The V and J genes are TRBV19 and TRBJ1-2, with TRBD1 matching 7 bases. The CDR3 runs 13 residues. After removal of 7 bases from V and 2 bases from J, the junction contained 4 bases not matched to a gene. CDR1 and CDR2 from the germline V gene are LNHDA and SQIVND (reference sequence). CDR3 sequence: CASTLDRNYGYTF. For the CDR3, the DNA is TGTGCCAGTACCCTGGACAGGAACTATGGCTACACCTTC.

This clone was detected a few times. The chain employs TRBV7-4 and TRBJ1-5; D gene unclear. This CDR3 has 15 amino acids. Germline CDR1 and CDR2: SGHVT and SQSDAQ. V lost 4 bases and J 3 bases, leaving 13 bases between the germline ends. CDR3 in amino acids: CASSSVVENNQPQHF. The CDR3 nucleotides read TGTGCCAGCAGCTCGGTGGTGGAGAACAATCAGCCCCAGCATTTT. Supplemented by reference TRBV7-4 and TRBJ1-5, the full variable domain reads GAGVSQSPRYKVAKRGRDVALRCDSISGHVTLYWYRQTLGQGSEVLTYSQSDAQRDKSGRPSGRFSAERPERSVSTLKIQRTEQGDSAVYLCASSSVVENNQPQHFGDGTRLSIL.

In its sample, this clone was seen a few times. This chain uses TRBV19 with TRBJ2-2; possibly TRBD2 for D (6 bases). V lost 4 bases and J 2 bases, leaving 11 bases between the germline ends. This CDR3 is built from 15 residues. The germline V gene has CDR1 LNHDA and CDR2 SQIVND (reference sequence). The CDR3 sequence: CASSTGTLNTGELFF. The CDR3 DNA reads TGTGCCAGTAGTACCGGGACTCTCAACACCGGGGAGCTGTTTTTT.

This rearrangement joins TRBV7-7 to TRBJ2-3; D uncertain. Trimming took 0 bases from V and 2 from J, leaving 9 bases between them. CDR1 is SSHAT, CDR2 FNYEAQ, per germline (reference sequence). The CDR3 sequence is 15 residues long. CDR3 amino acids: CASSLASSLTDTQYF. CDR3 nucleotide sequence: TGTGCCAGCAGCTTAGCTAGTTCGCTCACAGATACGCAGTATTTT.

The chain's CDR3 is CASSYRHNTEAFF. The DNA for the CDR3 is TGTGCCAGCAGCTATCGACACAACACTGAAGCTTTCTTT. The rearrangement uses TRBV7-9 and TRBJ1-1, with D uncertain. Germline CDR1 is SEHNR and CDR2 is FQNEAQ (reference sequence). V lost 4 bases to trimming and J lost 2 bases, with 8 bases between them. The CDR3 runs 13 residues.

The gene calls are TRBV2 and TRBJ1-1; 9 nucleotides match TRBD1. The J segment lost 7 bases and the V segment lost 7 bases, leaving 4 bases of the junction unmatched. The germline V gene encodes CDR1 SNHLY and CDR2 FYNNEI. This CDR3 has 12 residues. DNA for the CDR3: TGTGCCAGCACCCCGGACAGGGGTGAAGCTTTCTTT. Its translation: CASTPDRGEAFF.